This is a list of T cell receptor beta chains from one sample in a study of blood T cell repertoires in COVID-19. Assay: immunoSEQ multiplex PCR; the TCRdb copy retains only in-frame clones and omits some. The sample holds more than 90,000 clones, around 87% seen once. Material: peripheral blood. Receptors originate from a human donor in a cohort sampled during active COVID-19. CDR3s leave out the opening cysteine and the closing phenylalanine or tryptophan. Expanded clones get a size class; other rows say once, few or many, or leave the size out.

J | V | size | CDR3
TRBJ2-7 | TRBV27 | . | ASSPGTGIYEQY
TRBJ2-1 | TRBV6-1 | . | ASSEFGSGASYNEQF
TRBJ2-4 | TRBV28 | once | ASSPGQKNIQY
TRBJ2-5 | TRBV28 | once | ASSFGKLAGGQETQY
TRBJ1-1 | TRBV7-6 | few | ASSSQGGGTEAF
TRBJ1-6 | TRBV2 | . | ASSEDRGYSPLH
TRBJ2-6 | TRBV19 | . | ASSIVGVNNVLT
TRBJ2-3 | TRBV21-1 | . | ASSKGTGTGDTQY
TRBJ2-7 | TRBV3-1/TRBV3-2 | . | ASSQSDSWSYEQY
TRBJ1-1 | TRBV7-9 | once | ASSFTGSEAF
TRBJ1-2 | TRBV6-1 | . | ASSEPGFTGRNYGYT
TRBJ1-5 | TRBV10-2 | few | ASSSPARGNQPQH
TRBJ1-5 | TRBV5-1 | . | ASSLEPSGDQPQH
TRBJ1-2 | TRBV9 | once | ASSGRDRGNYGYT
TRBJ1-1 | TRBV7-2 | . | ASSLQGATEAF
TRBJ2-2 | TRBV6-6 | . | ASRDSSTGELF
TRBJ2-7 | TRBV7-6 | once | ASSYQPDRVEQY
TRBJ2-1 | TRBV7-9 | . | ASSPRYSASSYNEQF
TRBJ1-5 | TRBV3-1/TRBV3-2 | . | ASSQDLHQPQH
TRBJ2-3 | TRBV3-1/TRBV3-2 | once | ASSQGTSGTDTQY
TRBJ2-2 | TRBV3-1/TRBV3-2 | few | ASSLQTSGRAGELF
TRBJ2-3 | TRBV7-2 | . | ASSPMTSTDTQY
TRBJ2-1 | TRBV11-2 | once | ASIPRGTSYNEQF
TRBJ2-5 | TRBV5-1 | . | ASSIRGFEETQY
TRBJ2-3 | TRBV25-1 | . | ASSVTGTDTQY
TRBJ2-7 | TRBV27 | few | ASRREPLSYEQY
TRBJ2-1 | TRBV6-5 | . | ASSRETGNEQF
TRBJ2-3 | TRBV3-1/TRBV3-2 | . | ASSQTPDSTDTQY
TRBJ1-5 | TRBV29-1 | . | SVQENGNQPQH
TRBJ1-1 | TRBV6-5 | . | ASSTGLGAF
TRBJ2-1 | TRBV19 | . | ASRPAGGDNEQF
TRBJ1-6 | TRBV11-2 | . | ASSSNSPLH
TRBJ2-5 | TRBV19 | once | ASSLPTGTVDETQY